What follows is one TCR beta chain and its context. Its matching antigen is unknown. The data were obtained in a study of shared clonotypes between healthy human individuals. The study, taken as a whole, reports: The genetic and exposure-history diversity represented was limited by few donors. Large depth notwithstanding, sorted-subset sequencing proved incomplete by rarefaction.

All donors were healthy HIV-negative adults lacking recent acute infections or vaccinations. Researchers partitioned CD4+ cells into CD45RA+ naive and CD45RA-negative memory subsets. Assay: immunoSEQ multiplex PCR; the TCRdb copy retains only in-frame clones and omits some. The sample lists roughly 1,000,000 clones, around 78% occurring once. CDR3 length: 16 amino acids. Germline assignment: CDR1 SGHTA and CDR2 FQGTGA. V lost 5 bases, J lost 7 bases, and 9 bases stayed unmatched. The chain recombines TRBV7-3 with TRBJ2-2, with 11 bases aligning to TRBD2. The receptor's source is a young man in good health. Some clones in this sample may be carry-over from other donors' samples. Sequencing input: memory CD4+ T cells from PBMCs. Stated subset: CD45RA-negative fraction. DNA of the CDR3: TGTGCCAGCAGCCTACTAGCGGGAGCGCCGGGCGGGGAGCTGTTTTTT. It specifies CASSLLAGAPGGELFF.